This T cell receptor beta chain stems from a study of T cell changes during pregnancy in multiple sclerosis. Unmatched junction bases numbered 6, after V lost 5 bases and J lost 2 bases. The CDR3 extends over 16 amino acids. The germline V gene encodes CDR1 LGHNA and CDR2 YSLEER. Sequencing used immunoSEQ multiplex PCR; TCRdb keeps in-frame clones, though not all of them. Here the sample spans roughly 100,000 clones, more than 80% being singletons. The V and J genes are TRBV4-3 and TRBJ2-2; 9 bases agree with TRBD1. This receptor was identified in a female donor with multiple sclerosis, enrolled in a pregnancy study. Sequencing was performed on peripheral blood, taken before pregnancy. CDR3 bases: TGCGCCAGCAGCAGACGGACAGGGGTCAACACCGGGGAGCTGTTTTTT. Protein product: CASSRRTGVNTGELFF.